This is a list of T cell receptor beta chains from one sample in a study of blood T cell repertoires in COVID-19. Method: immunoSEQ multiplex PCR; TCRdb's copy keeps in-frame clones and lacks some. The data show approximately 150,000 clones, about 80% seen once. Sequencing was done on a sample of peripheral blood. All receptors come from a man in his sixties or seventies with active or convalescent COVID-19. The CDR3 runs from the conserved cysteine through the conserved F or W. D genes are given only for firm matches. Clone size appears in some rows only: once, few, many, or a class for an expanded clone.

d_call clone_size j_call v_call cdr3_nt cdr3_aa
- - TRBJ1-6 TRBV9 TGTGCCAGCAGAGCCCTGGAGAATTCACCCCTCCACTTT CASRALENSPLHF
TRBD1 - TRBJ1-3 TRBV5-4 TGTGCCAGCAGCTCGGGACAGGGGAAGTCACTTTCGGGGGGAAACACCATATATTTT CASSSGQGKSLSGGNTIYF
- few TRBJ1-4 TRBV18 TGTGCCAGCTCACCTTCCTTGACAGCAACTAATGAAAAACTGTTTTTT CASSPSLTATNEKLFF
TRBD1 - TRBJ2-3 TRBV6-2/TRBV6-3 TGTGCCAGCAGTTACTTGACAGGGGGAGATACGCAGTATTTT CASSYLTGGDTQYF
TRBD1 once TRBJ2-5 TRBV5-4 TGTGCCAGCAGCGCGGGACAGGGGGCCCAAGAGACCCAGTACTTC CASSAGQGAQETQYF
TRBD1 - TRBJ2-1 TRBV28 TGTGCCAGCAGTCCCGGCGGACAGGGGCATTACAATGAGCAGTTCTTC CASSPGGQGHYNEQFF
- - TRBJ2-7 TRBV30 TGTGCCTGGAGTCCGGGACATGTGGACCCCGAGCAGTACTTC CAWSPGHVDPEQYF
TRBD2 once TRBJ2-5 TRBV2 TGTGCCAGCCTACCCCCGACTAGCAGAAAAGAGACCCAGTACTTC CASLPPTSRKETQYF
- - TRBJ1-2 TRBV6-6 TGTGCCAGCAGTTACTCGATGGCGGGGCACACCTTC CASSYSMAGHTF
- - TRBJ1-4 TRBV5-1 TGCGCCAGCAGCCAAAAGGTGGGAGACGAAAAACTGTTTTTT CASSQKVGDEKLFF
- - TRBJ2-7 TRBV10-1 TGCGCCAGCACTTACAGATACTACGAGCAGTACTTC CASTYRYYEQYF
- - TRBJ1-1 TRBV7-9 TGTGCCAGCAGCTTAGCCTCCCGGAACACTGAAGCTTTCTTT CASSLASRNTEAFF
- - TRBJ1-1 TRBV20-1 TGCAGTGCTAGAGATCGGACAGCCGCTTTCTTT CSARDRTAAFF
- - TRBJ1-5 TRBV4-1 TGCGCCAGCAGCGCACCCCACACCAATCAGCCCCAGCATTTT CASSAPHTNQPQHF
- - TRBJ2-7 TRBV5-1 TGCGCCAGCAGCTTGGCGCCAGGGGACTCCTACGAGCAGTACTTC CASSLAPGDSYEQYF
- - TRBJ2-7 TRBV28 TGTGCCGCTACTAGTACCTACGAGCAGTACTTC CAATSTYEQYF
- - TRBJ1-4 TRBV3-1/TRBV3-2 TGTGCCAGCAGCCAGGAGAGAAGACTGTTTTTT CASSQERRLFF
TRBD2 - TRBJ2-1 TRBV30 TGTGCCTGGGCGTCGGGGTGGCGGGAGGGTATCGATGAGCAGTTCTTC CAWASGWREGIDEQFF
- few TRBJ1-1 TRBV5-1 TGCGCCAGCAGCTTGGATCCCGAGGGCACTGAAGCTTTCTTT CASSLDPEGTEAFF
TRBD1 - TRBJ1-2 TRBV24-1 TGTGCCACCAGTGATTCCCGACAGGGCGGCTACACCTTC CATSDSRQGGYTF
- - TRBJ2-7 TRBV6-5 TGTGCCAGCAGAGGGAATCGGGGCTCCTACGAGCAGTACTTC CASRGNRGSYEQYF
TRBD1 - TRBJ2-7 TRBV12-3/TRBV12-4 TGTGCCAGCAGTACCCGGACAGGGCACGAGCAGTACTTC CASSTRTGHEQYF
TRBD1 - TRBJ2-7 TRBV4-3 TGCGCCAGCAGCCAAGGACAGGGGAAAGTCTACGAGCAGTACTTC CASSQGQGKVYEQYF
TRBD2 once TRBJ2-5 TRBV18 TGTGCCAGCTCCCGACTAGCGGAAGAGACCCAGTACTTC CASSRLAEETQYF
- - TRBJ1-1 TRBV19 TGTGCCAGTAGTATAGGGGGAGTCATGAACACTGAAGCTTTCTTT CASSIGGVMNTEAFF
TRBD1 once TRBJ2-7 TRBV19 TGTGCCAGTAGTGCCCTCGGGACAGGTGGTTTCGAGCAGTACTTC CASSALGTGGFEQYF
- - TRBJ1-5 TRBV2 TGTGCCAGCACCCCAGGCGGGCTAAGAGATCAGCCCCAGCATTTT CASTPGGLRDQPQHF
TRBD1 - TRBJ2-7 TRBV6-5 TGTGCCAGCGGCACAGAGGGACAGGGATCCTACGAGCAGTACTTC CASGTEGQGSYEQYF
TRBD1 - TRBJ1-5 TRBV5-8 TGTGCCAGCAGTCGGGGACAGGGGGCTTTTCAGCCCCAGCATTTT CASSRGQGAFQPQHF
TRBD1 once TRBJ1-1 TRBV28 TGTGCCAGCACTGAGGGGACAGGGGCCACTGAAGCTTTCTTT CASTEGTGATEAFF
- - TRBJ1-1 TRBV6-5 TGTGCCAGCAGAGGGGGGGGGTACACTGAAGCTTTCTTT CASRGGGYTEAFF
- once TRBJ1-1 TRBV15 TGTGCCACCAGCCCCCGGACCGGACTTAGAATGAACACTGAAGCTTTCTTT CATSPRTGLRMNTEAFF
- few TRBJ2-2 TRBV10-1 TGCGCCAGCAGTGAATCGGGGATCGGCGGGGAGCTGTTTTTT CASSESGIGGELFF
TRBD1 - TRBJ1-2 TRBV12-3/TRBV12-4 TGTGCCAGCAGGTTCGGACAGGTCAATGGCTACACCTTC CASRFGQVNGYTF
TRBD2 - TRBJ2-2 TRBV9 TGTGCCAGCAGCGTAGGACTAGCGGGGGGGCCGAGGACCGGGGAGCTGTTTTTT CASSVGLAGGPRTGELFF
TRBD2 once TRBJ2-1 TRBV5-1 TGCGCCAGCAGCCCGGGACTAGCGGATGAGCAGTTCTTC CASSPGLADEQFF
- - TRBJ2-3 TRBV7-8 TGTGCCAGCAGTTCCAACACAGATACGCAGTATTTT CASSSNTDTQYF
- - TRBJ1-1 TRBV7-2 TGTGCCAGCAGCTTCCACTCCGCGGAGTTGGCTTTCTTT CASSFHSAELAFF
- - TRBJ1-1 TRBV6-2/TRBV6-3 TGTGCCAGCAGTTACGACGTGCGGGGGGGAACTGAAGCTTTCTTT CASSYDVRGGTEAFF
- - TRBJ2-3 TRBV14 TGTGCCAGCAGCCTCCCGGGCCCTAGGGAGGATACGCAGTATTTT CASSLPGPREDTQYF
- once TRBJ1-5 TRBV7-2 TGTGCCAGCAGCTTAGGGACACGGACACCAAATCAGCCCCAGCATTTT CASSLGTRTPNQPQHF
- few TRBJ1-4 TRBV21-1 TGTGCCAGCAGCCGGGACAGGGCTGAAAAACTGTTTTTT CASSRDRAEKLFF
TRBD2 few TRBJ2-7 TRBV9 TGTGCCAGCAGCGGCGGGACTAGCGGGACTCCCTACGAGCAGTACTTC CASSGGTSGTPYEQYF
- - TRBJ1-2 TRBV6-1 TGTGCCAGCAGTGAAGTCCATAACTATGGCTACACCTTC CASSEVHNYGYTF
TRBD1 - TRBJ1-4 TRBV5-1 TGCGCCAGCAGGGGACAGGAAAATGAAAAACTGTTTTTT CASRGQENEKLFF
TRBD1 few TRBJ1-2 TRBV19 TGTGCCAGTAATCCGGGACAGGGCCTCTATGGCTACACCTTC CASNPGQGLYGYTF
- - TRBJ1-3 TRBV7-2 TGTGCCAGCAGCTTAGAGACAGCATTTAGCACCATATATTTT CASSLETAFSTIYF
- - TRBJ1-5 TRBV19 TGTGCCAGTAGTATGACAGTCTATAGCAATCAGCCCCAGCATTTT CASSMTVYSNQPQHF
TRBD1 - TRBJ1-2 TRBV5-6 TGTGCCAGCAGCGGCGGGACAGGCGGGCTGTTCTATGGCTACACCTTC CASSGGTGGLFYGYTF
TRBD1 - TRBJ2-2 TRBV19 TGTGCCAGTAGTTCACCCGGGACAGGGTCTACCGGGGAGCTGTTTTTT CASSSPGTGSTGELFF
TRBD2 - TRBJ2-3 TRBV28 TGTGCCAGCAGTGTCGGGGGGACTATGATGTATTTT CASSVGGTMMYF
- - TRBJ2-1 TRBV28 TGTGCCAGCAGTTTGGACGGGAACTCCTACAATGAGCAGTTCTTC CASSLDGNSYNEQFF
- - TRBJ2-2 TRBV7-3 TGTGCCAGCAGCCCCCACACCGCCCGGGGTTACACCGGGGAGCTGTTTTTT CASSPHTARGYTGELFF
TRBD2 - TRBJ2-7 TRBV24-1 TGTGCCACCAGTGAGAGCGGGAGGGCGGGGGAGCAGTACTTC CATSESGRAGEQYF